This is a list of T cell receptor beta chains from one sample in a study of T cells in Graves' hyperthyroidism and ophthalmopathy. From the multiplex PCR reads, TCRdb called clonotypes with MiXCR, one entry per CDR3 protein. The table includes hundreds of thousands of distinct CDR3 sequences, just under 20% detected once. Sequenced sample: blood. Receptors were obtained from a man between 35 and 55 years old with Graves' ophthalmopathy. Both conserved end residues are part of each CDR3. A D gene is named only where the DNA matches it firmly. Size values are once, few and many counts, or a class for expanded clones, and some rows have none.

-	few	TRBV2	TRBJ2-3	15	CASSGPLRGTDTQYF	TGTGCCAGCAGCGGCCCCCTTCGTGGAACAGATACGCAGTATTTT
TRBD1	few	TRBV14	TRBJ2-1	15	CASSQGQGAVNEQFF	TGTGCCAGCAGCCAGGGACAGGGGGCAGTGAATGAGCAGTTCTTC
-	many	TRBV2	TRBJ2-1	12	CASTGTYNEQFF	TGTGCCAGCACCGGGACGTACAATGAGCAGTTCTTC
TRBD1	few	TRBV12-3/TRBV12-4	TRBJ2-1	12	CASSRGQVGQFF	TGTGCCAGCAGCAGGGGACAGGTGGGGCAGTTCTTC
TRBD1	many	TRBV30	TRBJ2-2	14	CAFSDRGRTGELFF	TGTGCCTTTTCGGACAGGGGGCGCACCGGGGAGCTGTTTTTT
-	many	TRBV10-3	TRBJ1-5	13	CAISDSTLEPQHF	TGTGCCATCAGTGACAGTACCTTAGAGCCCCAGCATTTT
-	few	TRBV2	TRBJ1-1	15	CASREGGGVYTEAFF	TGTGCCAGCAGGGAAGGGGGGGGGGTATACACTGAAGCTTTCTTT
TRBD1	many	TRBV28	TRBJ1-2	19	CASSPLPGQGPAANYGYTF	TGTGCCAGCAGTCCATTGCCGGGACAGGGGCCTGCAGCTAACTATGGCTACACCTTC
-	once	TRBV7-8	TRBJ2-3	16	CASSLAKLASTDTQYF	TGTGCCAGCAGCTTAGCCAAACTAGCATCCACAGATACGCAGTATTTT
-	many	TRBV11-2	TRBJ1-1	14	CASRPGAPNTEAFF	TGTGCCAGCAGACCAGGGGCACCGAACACTGAAGCTTTCTTT
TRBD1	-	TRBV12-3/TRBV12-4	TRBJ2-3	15	CASSSQGARTDTQYF	TGTGCCAGCAGTTCGCAGGGGGCTCGGACAGATACGCAGTATTTT
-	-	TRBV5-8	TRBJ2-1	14	CASILGGRDYEQFF	TGTGCCAGCATCCTCGGAGGGAGAGACTATGAGCAGTTCTTC
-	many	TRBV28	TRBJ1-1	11	CASAAVTEAFF	TGTGCCAGCGCGGCTGTCACTGAAGCTTTCTTT
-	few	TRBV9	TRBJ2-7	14	CASSVDGTNYEQYF	TGTGCCAGCAGCGTAGACGGAACAAACTACGAGCAGTACTTC
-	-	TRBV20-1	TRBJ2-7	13	CSAPNQGMYEQYF	TGCAGTGCACCGAACCAGGGAATGTACGAGCAGTACTTC
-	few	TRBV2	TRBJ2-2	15	CASSGGTGRAGELFF	TGTGCCAGCAGTGGGGGAACAGGAAGGGCCGGGGAGCTGTTTTTT
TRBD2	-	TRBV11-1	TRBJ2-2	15	CASSPSGRWAGELFF	TGTGCCAGCAGCCCTAGCGGGAGGTGGGCCGGGGAGCTGTTTTTT
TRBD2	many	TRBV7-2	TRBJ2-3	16	CASRTGTSGGADTQYF	TGTGCCAGCAGGACCGGGACTAGCGGGGGGGCAGATACGCAGTATTTT
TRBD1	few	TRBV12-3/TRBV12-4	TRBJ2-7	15	CASSFRQGVSYEQYF	TGTGCCAGCAGTTTCCGACAGGGGGTGTCCTACGAGCAGTACTTC
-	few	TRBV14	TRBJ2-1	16	CASSQALAPPYNEQFF	TGTGCCAGCAGCCAAGCTCTAGCGCCACCCTACAATGAGCAGTTCTTC
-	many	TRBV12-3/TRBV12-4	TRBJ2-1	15	CASSGWGSSYNEQFF	TGTGCCAGCAGTGGTTGGGGGAGCTCCTACAATGAGCAGTTCTTC
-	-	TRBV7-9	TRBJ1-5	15	CASSLAGEGNQPQHF	TGTGCCAGCAGCTTAGCAGGGGAGGGCAATCAGCCCCAGCATTTT
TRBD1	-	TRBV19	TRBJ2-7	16	CASSIPGQGASYEQYF	TGTGCCAGTAGTATACCCGGACAGGGGGCGTCCTACGAGCAGTACTTC
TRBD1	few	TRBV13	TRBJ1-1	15	CASSPATGMNTEAFF	TGTGCCAGCAGCCCAGCGACAGGGATGAACACTGAAGCTTTCTTT
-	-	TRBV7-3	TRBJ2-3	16	CASSLEGGAPGGTQYF	TGTGCCAGCAGCTTAGAAGGCGGGGCCCCCGGGGGTACGCAGTATTTT
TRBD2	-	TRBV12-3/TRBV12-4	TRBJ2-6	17	CASSLSAGGSGANVLTF	TGTGCCAGCAGTTTATCAGCGGGAGGTTCTGGGGCCAACGTCCTGACTTTC
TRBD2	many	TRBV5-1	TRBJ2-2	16	CASSIGLAGYTGELFF	TGCGCCAGCAGTATCGGACTAGCGGGCTACACCGGGGAGCTGTTTTTT
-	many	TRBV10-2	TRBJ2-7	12	CASKASSYEQYF	TGCGCCAGCAAGGCTTCCTCCTACGAGCAGTACTTC
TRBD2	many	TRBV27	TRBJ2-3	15	CASSLRGRVTDTQYF	TGTGCCAGCAGTTTACGCGGGAGGGTCACAGATACGCAGTATTTT
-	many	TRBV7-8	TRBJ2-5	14	CASSLESGQETQYF	TGTGCCAGCAGCTTAGAATCCGGACAAGAGACCCAGTACTTC
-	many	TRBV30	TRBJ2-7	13	CAWNKGNSYEQYF	TGTGCCTGGAACAAGGGCAACTCCTACGAGCAGTACTTC
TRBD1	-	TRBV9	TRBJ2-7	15	CASSVAPAGGYEQYF	TGTGCCAGCAGCGTAGCCCCGGCAGGGGGATACGAGCAGTACTTC
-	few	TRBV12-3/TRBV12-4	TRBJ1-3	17	CASSRGRTLNSGNTIYF	TGTGCCAGCAGTCGAGGGCGGACACTTAACTCTGGAAACACCATATATTTT
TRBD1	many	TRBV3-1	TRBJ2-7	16	CASSQEAGTGGYEQYF	TGTGCCAGCAGCCAAGAGGCCGGGACAGGAGGCTACGAGCAGTACTTC
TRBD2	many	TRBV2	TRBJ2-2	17	CASSPRRDYANTGELFF	TGTGCCAGCAGCCCGAGGCGGGACTATGCGAACACCGGGGAGCTGTTTTTT
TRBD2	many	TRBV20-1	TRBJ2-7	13	CSAGASGSDEQYF	TGCAGTGCGGGGGCTAGCGGGAGCGACGAGCAGTACTTC
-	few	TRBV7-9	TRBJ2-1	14	CASLPPTAYNEQFF	TGTGCCAGCCTTCCCCCGACAGCCTACAATGAGCAGTTCTTC
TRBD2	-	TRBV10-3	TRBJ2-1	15	CAISVTSGRGHEQFF	TGTGCCATCAGTGTGACTAGCGGGAGAGGGCATGAGCAGTTCTTC
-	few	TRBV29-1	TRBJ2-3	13	CSVAGGATDTQYF	TGCAGCGTTGCCGGCGGAGCCACAGATACGCAGTATTTT
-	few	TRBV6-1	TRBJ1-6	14	CASTGGIGDSPLHF	TGTGCCAGTACCGGAGGTATTGGGGATTCACCCCTCCACTTT
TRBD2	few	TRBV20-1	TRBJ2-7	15	CSASPGTSNSYEQYF	TGCAGTGCTTCCCCCGGGACTAGTAACTCCTACGAGCAGTACTTC
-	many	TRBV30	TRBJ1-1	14	CAWSVLGAGTEAFF	TGTGCCTGGAGTGTACTAGGGGCAGGCACTGAAGCTTTCTTT
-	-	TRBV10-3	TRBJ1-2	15	CAISESGRQAYGYTF	TGTGCCATCAGTGAGTCGGGCAGGCAGGCTTATGGCTACACCTTC
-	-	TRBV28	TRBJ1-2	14	CASSLGGDLYGYTF	TGTGCCAGCAGTTTGGGGGGAGACCTCTATGGCTACACCTTC
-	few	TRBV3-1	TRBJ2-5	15	CASSPGPGERETQYF	TGTGCCAGCAGCCCGGGCCCAGGGGAGCGAGAGACCCAGTACTTC
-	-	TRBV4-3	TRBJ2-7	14	CASSQVTGSYEQYF	TGCGCCAGCAGCCAAGTGACAGGTAGCTACGAGCAGTACTTC
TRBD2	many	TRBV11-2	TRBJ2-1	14	CASSYPGLASEQFF	TGTGCCAGCAGCTATCCGGGACTAGCGAGCGAGCAGTTCTTC
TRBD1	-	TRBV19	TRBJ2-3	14	CASGDRGGTDTQYF	TGTGCCAGTGGGGACAGGGGTGGCACAGATACGCAGTATTTT
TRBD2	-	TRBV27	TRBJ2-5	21	CASSPNMAVTVRAGGRETQYF	TGTGCCAGCAGTCCCAATATGGCAGTTACCGTACGAGCGGGAGGGAGAGAGACCCAGTACTTC
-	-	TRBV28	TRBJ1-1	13	CASRIPMNTEAFF	TGTGCCAGCAGGATTCCAATGAACACTGAAGCTTTCTTT
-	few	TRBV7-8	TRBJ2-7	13	CASSASRAVKQYF	TGTGCCAGCAGCGCCTCGCGGGCGGTCAAGCAGTACTTC
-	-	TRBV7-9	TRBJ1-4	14	CASSFSGAGEKLFF	TGTGCCAGCAGCTTTTCAGGGGCGGGCGAAAAACTGTTTTTT
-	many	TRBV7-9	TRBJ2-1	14	CASSFSSRDNEQFF	TGTGCCAGCAGCTTCTCGTCGCGGGACAATGAGCAGTTCTTC
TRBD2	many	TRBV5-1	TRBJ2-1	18	CASSLVSPGTSGYNEQFF	TGCGCCAGCAGCTTGGTAAGCCCCGGGACTAGCGGTTACAATGAGCAGTTCTTC